Sequencing of this T cell receptor beta chain was carried out in a study of CD8+CD57+ T cells in acquired aplastic anemia. A note on this clonotype: The antigen is unknown.

The use of genomic DNA as template underpinned the TCR beta VDJ and CDR3 profiling. TCRdb independently ran MiXCR on the reads; one entry per CDR3 protein. The repertoire holds some 410,000 distinct CDR3 sequences, with 65% to 80% as singletons. In germline, CDR1 is SGHTA, CDR2 FQGNSA. The CDR3 consists of 17 residues. V was trimmed by 5 bases and J by 10 bases, leaving 27 bases between them. The study, taken as a whole, reports: Patients versus controls showed no significant CD8+ Simpson's diversity difference.

Sequencing was performed on sorted CD4+, CD8+, or CD8+CD57+ T cells (not recorded which) from PBMCs. The chain couples TRBV7-2 to TRBJ1-5; a possible D gene is TRBD1 (5 bases). The TCR comes from a human donor in good health, serving as a control. In DNA form, the CDR3 reads TGTGCCAGCAGCGCACAGGCGGCGGCAGGTTACAATCTCCCCCAGCATTTT. This sequence encodes CASSAQAAAGYNLPQHF. Full variable domain (remainder filled in from reference TRBV7-2 and TRBJ1-5): GAGVSQSPSNKVTEKGKDVELRCDPISGHTALYWYRQSLGQGLEFLIYFQGNSAPDKSGLPSDRFSAERTGGSVSTLTIQRTQQEDSAVYLCASSAQAAAGYNLPQHFGDGTRLSIL.